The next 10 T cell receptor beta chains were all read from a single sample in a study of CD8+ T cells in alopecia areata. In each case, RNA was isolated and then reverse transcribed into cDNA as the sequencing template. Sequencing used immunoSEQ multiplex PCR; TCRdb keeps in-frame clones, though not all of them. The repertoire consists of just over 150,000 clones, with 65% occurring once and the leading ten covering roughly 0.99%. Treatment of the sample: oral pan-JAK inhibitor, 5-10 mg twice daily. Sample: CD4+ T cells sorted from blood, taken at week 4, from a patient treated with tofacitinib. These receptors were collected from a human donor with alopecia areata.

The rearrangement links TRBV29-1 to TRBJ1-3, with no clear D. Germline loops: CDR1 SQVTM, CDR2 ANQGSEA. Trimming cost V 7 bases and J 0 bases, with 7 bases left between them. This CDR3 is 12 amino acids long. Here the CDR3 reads CSAHLSGNTIYF. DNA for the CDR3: TGCAGCGCCCATCTCTCTGGAAACACCATATATTTT. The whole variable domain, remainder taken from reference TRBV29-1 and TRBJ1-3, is SAVISQKPSRDICQRGTSLTIQCQVDSQVTMMFWYRQQPGQSLTLIATANQGSEATYESGFVIDKFPISRPNLTFSTLTVSNMSPEDSSIYLCSAHLSGNTIYFGEGSWLTVV.

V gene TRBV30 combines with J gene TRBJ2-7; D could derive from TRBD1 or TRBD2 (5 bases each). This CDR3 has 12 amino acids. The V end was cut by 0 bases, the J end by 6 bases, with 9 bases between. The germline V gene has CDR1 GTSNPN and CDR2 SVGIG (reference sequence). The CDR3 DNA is TGTGCCTGGAGTGTATGGGGGAGCGAGCAGTACTTC. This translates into CAWSVWGSEQYF. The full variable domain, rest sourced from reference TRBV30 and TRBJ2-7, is SQTIHQWPATLVQPVGSPLSLECTVEGTSNPNLYWYRQAAGRGLQLLFYSVGIGQISSEVPQNLSASRPQDRQFILSSKKLLLSDSGFYLCAWSVWGSEQYFGPGTRLTVT.

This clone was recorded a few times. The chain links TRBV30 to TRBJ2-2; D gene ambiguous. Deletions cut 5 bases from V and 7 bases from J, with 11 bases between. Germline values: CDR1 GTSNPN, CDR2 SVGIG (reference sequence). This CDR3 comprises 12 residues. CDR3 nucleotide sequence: TGTGCCTGGGCGGACGCCGTCGGGGAGCTGTTTTTT. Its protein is CAWADAVGELFF.

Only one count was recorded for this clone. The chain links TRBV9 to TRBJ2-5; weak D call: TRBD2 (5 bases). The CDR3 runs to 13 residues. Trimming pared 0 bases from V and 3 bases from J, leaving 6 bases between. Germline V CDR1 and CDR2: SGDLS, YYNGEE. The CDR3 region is CASSVDSEETQYF. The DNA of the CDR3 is TGTGCCAGCAGCGTAGATAGCGAAGAGACCCAGTACTTC.

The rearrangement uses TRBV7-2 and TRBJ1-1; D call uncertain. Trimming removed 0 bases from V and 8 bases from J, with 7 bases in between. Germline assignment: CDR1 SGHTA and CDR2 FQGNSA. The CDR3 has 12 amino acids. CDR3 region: CASSLAGQEAFF. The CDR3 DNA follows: TGTGCCAGCAGCTTAGCCGGGCAAGAAGCTTTCTTT.

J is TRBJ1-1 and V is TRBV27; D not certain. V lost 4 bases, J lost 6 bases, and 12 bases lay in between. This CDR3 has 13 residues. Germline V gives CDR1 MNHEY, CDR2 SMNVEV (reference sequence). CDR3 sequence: CASSSLYYPEAFF. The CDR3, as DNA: TGTGCCAGCAGTTCACTATACTACCCTGAAGCTTTCTTT.

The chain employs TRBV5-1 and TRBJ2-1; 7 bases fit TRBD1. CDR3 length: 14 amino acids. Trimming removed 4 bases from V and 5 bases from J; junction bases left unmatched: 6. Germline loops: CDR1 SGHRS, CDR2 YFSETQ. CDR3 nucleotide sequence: TGCGCCAGCAGCCTCCAGACAGGGAACAATGAGCAGTTCTTC. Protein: CASSLQTGNNEQFF.

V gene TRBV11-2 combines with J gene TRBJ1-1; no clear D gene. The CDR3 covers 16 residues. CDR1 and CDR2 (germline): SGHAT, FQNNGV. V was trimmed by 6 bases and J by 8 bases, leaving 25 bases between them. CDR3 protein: CASSSTTYSRTLEAFF. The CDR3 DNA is TGTGCCAGCAGTTCGACTACCTACTCCAGGACTCTAGAAGCTTTCTTT.

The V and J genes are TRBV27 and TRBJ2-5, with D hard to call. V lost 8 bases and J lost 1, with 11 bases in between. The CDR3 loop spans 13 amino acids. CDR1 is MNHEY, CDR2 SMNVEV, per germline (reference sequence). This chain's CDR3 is CASSLRTQETQYF. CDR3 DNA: TGTGCCAGCTCACTTCGGACCCAAGAGACCCAGTACTTC.

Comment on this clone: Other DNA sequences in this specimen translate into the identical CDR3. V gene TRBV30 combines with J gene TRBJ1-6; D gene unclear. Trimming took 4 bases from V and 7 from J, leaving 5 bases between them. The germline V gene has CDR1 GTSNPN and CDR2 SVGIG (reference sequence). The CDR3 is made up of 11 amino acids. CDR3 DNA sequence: TGTGCCTGGAAAGGGAATTCACCCCTCCACTTT. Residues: CAWKGNSPLHF.